This is a list of T cell receptor beta chains from one sample in a study of pediatric ulcerative colitis. The assay was immunoSEQ multiplex PCR, and TCRdb's table has in-frame clones only and misses some. The profile shows over a thousand clones, around 90% of them singletons. What was sequenced was blood. These receptors were collected from a boy younger than 18 with severe ulcerative colitis. The CDR3 runs from the conserved cysteine through the conserved F or W. Fields, in order: CDR3 protein, CDR3 DNA, D gene, V gene, J gene, clone size. A D gene is named only where the DNA matches it firmly. Size tells how often a clone was seen (once, few, many) or the class of an expanded clone, and some rows leave it out.

CDR3: CASSKDRSEQFF
DNA: TGCGCCAGCAGTAAGGACAGAAGTGAGCAGTTCTTC
D: NA
V: TRBV10-2
J: TRBJ2-1
size: NA

CDR3: CASSTSGGPAQGYTF
DNA: TGTGCCAGCAGCACTTCAGGGGGTCCCGCCCAAGGCTACACCTTC
D: TRBD1
V: TRBV9
J: TRBJ1-2
size: NA

CDR3: CASSIDRFAANEQFF
DNA: TGTGCCAGTAGTATAGATCGGTTCGCGGCCAATGAGCAGTTCTTC
D: NA
V: TRBV19
J: TRBJ2-1
size: NA

CDR3: CASSLKRIEAYEQYF
DNA: TGTGCCAGCAGCCTTAAACGAATAGAAGCCTACGAGCAGTACTTC
D: NA
V: TRBV2
J: TRBJ2-7
size: NA

CDR3: CASSLAGVLSGNTIYF
DNA: TGTGCCAGCAGCTTGGCTGGGGTCCTCTCTGGAAACACCATATATTTT
D: NA
V: TRBV5-4
J: TRBJ1-3
size: NA

CDR3: CASSLRGSGAFF
DNA: TGTGCCAGCAGCCTTCGGGGAAGCGGGGCTTTCTTT
D: NA
V: TRBV7-2
J: TRBJ1-1
size: NA

CDR3: CASSETAGNTGELFF
DNA: TGTGCCAGCAGTGAAACAGCGGGGAACACCGGGGAGCTGTTTTTT
D: NA
V: TRBV2
J: TRBJ2-2
size: NA

CDR3: CASSLQWNTEAFF
DNA: TGTGCCAGCAGCTTACAGTGGAACACTGAAGCTTTCTTT
D: NA
V: TRBV6-5
J: TRBJ1-1
size: NA

CDR3: CASSVGTGVNYGYTF
DNA: TGTGCCAGCAGCGTAGGGACAGGGGTGAACTATGGCTACACCTTC
D: TRBD1
V: TRBV9
J: TRBJ1-2
size: NA

CDR3: CASFSGRAWETQYF
DNA: TGTGCCAGTTTTAGCGGGAGGGCCTGGGAGACCCAGTACTTC
D: TRBD2
V: TRBV19
J: TRBJ2-5
size: NA

CDR3: CASSPNRVSNYGYTF
DNA: TGTGCCAGCAGCCCCAACAGGGTATCGAACTATGGCTACACCTTC
D: NA
V: TRBV9
J: TRBJ1-2
size: NA

CDR3: CATSKSTGMFREQYF
DNA: TGTGCCACCAGCAAATCGACAGGGATGTTTCGGGAGCAGTACTTC
D: TRBD1
V: TRBV15
J: TRBJ2-7
size: once

CDR3: CASSQGRTNEKLFF
DNA: TGCGCCAGCAGCCAGGGACGTACTAATGAAAAACTGTTTTTT
D: NA
V: TRBV4-3
J: TRBJ1-4
size: NA

CDR3: CASSVPGEGDYNEQFF
DNA: TGTGCCAGCAGTGTCCCAGGGGAAGGGGACTACAATGAGCAGTTCTTC
D: NA
V: TRBV6-1
J: TRBJ2-1
size: NA

CDR3: CAISPGSYGYTF
DNA: TGTGCCATCAGCCCAGGGTCATATGGCTACACCTTC
D: NA
V: TRBV10-3
J: TRBJ1-2
size: NA

CDR3: CASSRPGMAGSYNEQFF
DNA: TGTGCCAGCAGCAGACCAGGCATGGCGGGGTCCTACAATGAGCAGTTCTTC
D: NA
V: TRBV21-1
J: TRBJ2-1
size: NA

CDR3: CASSVREGGELFF
DNA: TGCGCCAGCAGTGTTAGGGAGGGCGGGGAGCTGTTTTTT
D: TRBD2
V: TRBV10-2
J: TRBJ2-2
size: NA

CDR3: CASRIGGNEQFF
DNA: TGCGCCAGCAGGATCGGGGGAAATGAGCAGTTCTTC
D: NA
V: TRBV5-1
J: TRBJ2-1
size: NA

CDR3: CASSQYGNEQFF
DNA: TGTGCCAGCAGCCAGTATGGCAATGAGCAGTTCTTC
D: NA
V: TRBV11-2
J: TRBJ2-1
size: NA

CDR3: CASSLGGHEQFF
DNA: TGCGCCAGCAGCTTAGGGGGCCATGAGCAGTTCTTC
D: TRBD1
V: TRBV5-1
J: TRBJ2-1
size: NA

CDR3: CASSLWAGKQTQYF
DNA: TGTGCCAGCAGTTTATGGGCGGGGAAACAGACCCAGTACTTC
D: NA
V: TRBV27
J: TRBJ2-5
size: NA

CDR3: CASRVELYTIRTEAFF
DNA: TGTGCCAGCAGGGTCGAATTATACACAATTCGCACTGAAGCTTTCTTT
D: NA
V: TRBV21-1
J: TRBJ1-1
size: NA

CDR3: CASSLASVKETQYF
DNA: TGTGCCAGCAGCCTCGCCAGCGTCAAAGAGACCCAGTACTTC
D: NA
V: TRBV7-8
J: TRBJ2-5
size: NA

CDR3: CASSGDRVNSPLHF
DNA: TGTGCCAGCAGCGGGGATCGTGTTAATTCACCCCTCCACTTT
D: NA
V: TRBV5-8
J: TRBJ1-6
size: NA

CDR3: CASRNGPNEGTEAFF
DNA: TGTGCCAGCAGGAACGGACCCAACGAGGGCACTGAAGCTTTCTTT
D: NA
V: TRBV5-5
J: TRBJ1-1
size: NA

CDR3: CANRVRPLLGRSFGGKNIQYF
DNA: TGTGCCAACAGGGTCAGGCCGCTCCTGGGACGATCCTTTGGAGGCAAAAACATTCAGTACTTC
D: NA
V: TRBV28
J: TRBJ2-4
size: NA

CDR3: CASSLGMGTLNTEAFF
DNA: TGCGCCAGCAGCTTGGGGATGGGCACGTTGAACACTGAAGCTTTCTTT
D: NA
V: TRBV5-1
J: TRBJ1-1
size: NA

CDR3: CASARGGPYTGELFF
DNA: TGTGCCAGCGCCCGAGGGGGCCCCTACACCGGGGAGCTGTTTTTT
D: TRBD1
V: TRBV2
J: TRBJ2-2
size: NA

CDR3: CASSLGRGPRIYGYTF
DNA: TGTGCCAGCAGCTTAGGGAGGGGCCCGAGGATCTATGGCTACACCTTC
D: NA
V: TRBV7-2
J: TRBJ1-2
size: NA

CDR3: CASKGTYDNEQFF
DNA: TGTGCCAGCAAAGGGACATATGACAATGAGCAGTTCTTC
D: NA
V: TRBV5-6
J: TRBJ2-1
size: NA

CDR3: CASSPTSSWADTQYF
DNA: TGTGCCAGCAGCCCGACTAGCAGTTGGGCCGATACGCAGTATTTT
D: TRBD2
V: TRBV11-3
J: TRBJ2-3
size: NA

CDR3: CASSSGTRHYGYTF
DNA: TGTGCCAGCAGTTCAGGGACTCGGCACTATGGCTACACCTTC
D: NA
V: TRBV6-4
J: TRBJ1-2
size: few

CDR3: CASDPQGRGTEAFF
DNA: TGCGCCAGCGACCCACAGGGGAGGGGCACTGAAGCTTTCTTT
D: TRBD1
V: TRBV5-1
J: TRBJ1-1
size: NA

CDR3: CASSIEGLGPGELFF
DNA: TGTGCCAGCAGCATAGAGGGACTAGGGCCCGGGGAGCTGTTTTTT
D: TRBD2
V: TRBV7-2
J: TRBJ2-2
size: NA

CDR3: CASLGTDRINGYTF
DNA: TGTGCCAGCCTCGGGACGGACAGAATAAATGGCTACACCTTC
D: NA
V: TRBV2
J: TRBJ1-2
size: NA

CDR3: CASSPTSTGAEAFF
DNA: TGTGCCAGCAGCCCTACCTCTACAGGGGCTGAAGCTTTCTTT
D: TRBD1
V: TRBV9
J: TRBJ1-1
size: NA

CDR3: CASSEASGGSYEQYF
DNA: TGTGCCAGCAGTGAAGCTAGCGGGGGCTCCTACGAGCAGTACTTC
D: TRBD2
V: TRBV6-1
J: TRBJ2-7
size: NA

CDR3: CASSASDRVYGYTF
DNA: TGTGCCAGCAGTGCTTCCGACAGGGTCTATGGCTACACCTTC
D: TRBD1
V: TRBV2
J: TRBJ1-2
size: NA

CDR3: CAKTSGGNTIYF
DNA: TGTGCCAAAACCTCCGGTGGAAACACCATATATTTT
D: NA
V: TRBV2
J: TRBJ1-3
size: NA

CDR3: CASSSDRGRDEKLFF
DNA: TGTGCCAGCAGCTCCGACAGGGGGCGGGATGAAAAACTGTTTTTT
D: TRBD1
V: TRBV13
J: TRBJ1-4
size: NA

CDR3: CASSVQGGQPQHF
DNA: TGTGCCAGCAGCGTCCAGGGAGGACAGCCCCAGCATTTT
D: NA
V: TRBV9
J: TRBJ1-5
size: NA